A selection of T cell receptor beta chains follows, all from one sample in a study of OX40 agonist ivuxolimab in advanced cancers. The method was immunoSEQ multiplex PCR; TCRdb's version includes in-frame clones alone and lacks a portion of them. The sample holds about 94,000 clones, roughly 90% seen once. The sample in question was CD4+ or CD8+ T cells sorted from blood, obtained in a trial of the OX40 agonist ivuxolimab. All receptors derive from an adult with an advanced solid tumor such as melanoma, head and neck, liver or kidney cancer. CDR3s include the opening cysteine and the closing phenylalanine or tryptophan. D genes are given only for firm matches. Some rows have no size entry. The others give once, few or many, or a class for an expanded clone.

d_gene: TRBD1
v_gene: TRBV6-5
j_gene: TRBJ1-1
abundance: once
CDR3aa: CASSLYRDSEAFF
CDR3nt: TGTGCCAGCAGTTTATACCGGGACAGTGAAGCTTTCTTT

d_gene: NA
v_gene: TRBV27
j_gene: TRBJ1-5
abundance: once
CDR3aa: CASSPGTPNQPQHF
CDR3nt: TGTGCCAGCAGTCCCGGGACCCCAAATCAGCCCCAGCATTTT

d_gene: TRBD2
v_gene: TRBV9
j_gene: TRBJ2-7
abundance: NA
CDR3aa: CASSPGGAYEQYF
CDR3nt: TGTGCCAGCAGCCCGGGAGGGGCCTACGAGCAGTACTTC

d_gene: NA
v_gene: TRBV12-5
j_gene: TRBJ2-7
abundance: NA
CDR3aa: CASGPPGGTYEQYF
CDR3nt: TGTGCTAGTGGTCCCCCAGGGGGGACCTACGAGCAGTACTTC

d_gene: TRBD2
v_gene: TRBV9
j_gene: TRBJ2-7
abundance: NA
CDR3aa: CASSVGASGGAEQYF
CDR3nt: TGTGCCAGCAGCGTAGGAGCTAGCGGGGGTGCCGAGCAGTACTTC

d_gene: TRBD2
v_gene: TRBV9
j_gene: TRBJ2-2
abundance: NA
CDR3aa: CASSVGTSRGGGGELFF
CDR3nt: TGTGCCAGCAGCGTAGGGACTAGCCGGGGCGGTGGCGGGGAGCTGTTTTTT

d_gene: NA
v_gene: TRBV5-1
j_gene: TRBJ1-1
abundance: NA
CDR3aa: CASSLAGARAEAFF
CDR3nt: TGCGCCAGCAGCTTGGCGGGGGCTCGCGCTGAAGCTTTCTTT

d_gene: TRBD1
v_gene: TRBV6-5
j_gene: TRBJ2-3
abundance: NA
CDR3aa: CASSWGTGDVDTQYF
CDR3nt: TGTGCCAGCAGTTGGGGGACAGGGGACGTAGATACGCAGTATTTT

d_gene: NA
v_gene: TRBV5-1
j_gene: TRBJ2-7
abundance: NA
CDR3aa: CASSDSSGREQYF
CDR3nt: TGCGCCAGCAGCGACTCCTCCGGGCGCGAGCAGTACTTC

d_gene: NA
v_gene: TRBV6-6
j_gene: TRBJ1-2
abundance: once
CDR3aa: CASIVSRTEEGYTF
CDR3nt: TGTGCCAGCATAGTCTCCAGGACAGAGGAAGGCTACACCTTC

d_gene: TRBD2
v_gene: TRBV18
j_gene: TRBJ2-1
abundance: NA
CDR3aa: CASSPGTSNEQFF
CDR3nt: TGTGCCAGCTCACCCGGGACTAGTAATGAGCAGTTCTTC

d_gene: NA
v_gene: TRBV29-1
j_gene: TRBJ2-2
abundance: NA
CDR3aa: CSVVANGELFF
CDR3nt: TGCAGCGTTGTGGCCAACGGGGAGCTGTTTTTT

d_gene: TRBD2
v_gene: TRBV13
j_gene: TRBJ2-5
abundance: NA
CDR3aa: CASSARTSGQETQYF
CDR3nt: TGTGCCAGCAGCGCCCGGACTAGCGGACAAGAGACCCAGTACTTC

d_gene: TRBD1
v_gene: TRBV2
j_gene: TRBJ2-2
abundance: NA
CDR3aa: CAGDRGTGELFF
CDR3nt: TGTGCCGGAGACAGGGGCACCGGGGAGCTGTTTTTT

d_gene: TRBD2
v_gene: TRBV10-1
j_gene: TRBJ2-7
abundance: NA
CDR3aa: CASSESGLAPGYEQYF
CDR3nt: TGCGCCAGCAGTGAGTCCGGACTAGCTCCAGGCTACGAGCAGTACTTC

d_gene: NA
v_gene: TRBV9
j_gene: TRBJ2-2
abundance: NA
CDR3aa: CASSVGVTGELFF
CDR3nt: TGTGCCAGCAGCGTAGGTGTCACCGGGGAGCTGTTTTTT

d_gene: NA
v_gene: TRBV4-3
j_gene: TRBJ2-5
abundance: NA
CDR3aa: CASSQGLARETQYF
CDR3nt: TGCGCCAGCAGTCAGGGGCTAGCTCGAGAGACCCAGTACTTC

d_gene: NA
v_gene: TRBV29-1
j_gene: TRBJ2-2
abundance: NA
CDR3aa: CSAEWGTGELFF
CDR3nt: TGCAGCGCCGAGTGGGGGACCGGGGAGCTGTTTTTT

d_gene: NA
v_gene: TRBV27
j_gene: TRBJ2-7
abundance: once
CDR3aa: CASSSPRGSRYEQYF
CDR3nt: TGTGCCAGCAGTTCCCCCCGGGGGAGTCGCTACGAGCAGTACTTC

d_gene: NA
v_gene: TRBV15
j_gene: TRBJ2-3
abundance: NA
CDR3aa: CATSSDDTDTQYF
CDR3nt: TGTGCCACCAGCAGCGATGACACAGATACGCAGTATTTT

d_gene: NA
v_gene: TRBV9
j_gene: TRBJ2-2
abundance: NA
CDR3aa: CASSVVVGPSNTGELFF
CDR3nt: TGTGCCAGCAGCGTAGTGGTAGGCCCATCGAACACCGGGGAGCTGTTTTTT

d_gene: TRBD1
v_gene: TRBV28
j_gene: TRBJ2-7
abundance: NA
CDR3aa: CASRVGQESPYEQYF
CDR3nt: TGTGCCAGCAGAGTGGGACAGGAAAGTCCCTACGAGCAGTACTTC

d_gene: NA
v_gene: TRBV5-1
j_gene: TRBJ1-5
abundance: NA
CDR3aa: CASSPREHLSNQPQHF
CDR3nt: TGCGCCAGCAGCCCCCGAGAACATTTAAGCAATCAGCCCCAGCATTTT

d_gene: NA
v_gene: TRBV27
j_gene: TRBJ2-1
abundance: NA
CDR3aa: CASSLSRNEQFF
CDR3nt: TGTGCCAGCAGTTTATCGAGAAATGAGCAGTTCTTC

d_gene: NA
v_gene: TRBV28
j_gene: TRBJ1-5
abundance: NA
CDR3aa: CASSFQGRPQHF
CDR3nt: TGTGCCAGCAGTTTCCAGGGCCGGCCCCAGCATTTT

d_gene: NA
v_gene: TRBV28
j_gene: TRBJ2-1
abundance: NA
CDR3aa: CASRQPGLASNEQFF
CDR3nt: TGTGCCAGCAGACAACCGGGACTTGCCTCCAATGAGCAGTTCTTC

d_gene: NA
v_gene: TRBV7-9
j_gene: TRBJ2-7
abundance: NA
CDR3aa: CASSAFTEGEQYF
CDR3nt: TGTGCCAGCAGCGCCTTTACAGAGGGCGAGCAGTACTTC

d_gene: NA
v_gene: TRBV6-6
j_gene: TRBJ2-7
abundance: NA
CDR3aa: CASSPSYEQYF
CDR3nt: TGTGCCAGCAGTCCATCCTACGAGCAGTACTTC

d_gene: NA
v_gene: TRBV7-9
j_gene: TRBJ2-1
abundance: NA
CDR3aa: CASSLKYNEQFF
CDR3nt: TGTGCCAGCAGCTTAAAATACAATGAGCAGTTCTTC

d_gene: TRBD1
v_gene: TRBV19
j_gene: TRBJ2-1
abundance: once
CDR3aa: CASSPGTGFDEQFF
CDR3nt: TGTGCCAGTAGTCCCGGGACAGGGTTCGATGAGCAGTTCTTC

d_gene: TRBD2
v_gene: TRBV10-2
j_gene: TRBJ2-7
abundance: NA
CDR3aa: CASSSSGNSFYEQYF
CDR3nt: TGCGCCAGCAGTAGTAGCGGGAATAGCTTCTACGAGCAGTACTTC

d_gene: TRBD1
v_gene: TRBV5-1
j_gene: TRBJ2-7
abundance: NA
CDR3aa: CASSLGTGNYEQYF
CDR3nt: TGCGCCAGCAGCTTGGGGACAGGCAATTACGAGCAGTACTTC

d_gene: NA
v_gene: TRBV5-6
j_gene: TRBJ1-1
abundance: NA
CDR3aa: CASSLGTNTEAFF
CDR3nt: TGTGCCAGCAGCTTGGGGACGAACACTGAAGCTTTCTTT

d_gene: NA
v_gene: TRBV5-6
j_gene: TRBJ1-5
abundance: NA
CDR3aa: CASSRGYSNQPQHF
CDR3nt: TGTGCCAGCAGCCGAGGGTATAGCAATCAGCCCCAGCATTTT

d_gene: TRBD2
v_gene: TRBV5-1
j_gene: TRBJ2-5
abundance: NA
CDR3aa: CASSFAANLDLAEGETQYF
CDR3nt: TGCGCCAGCAGCTTCGCAGCCAATCTTGACCTAGCGGAGGGGGAGACCCAGTACTTC

d_gene: TRBD2
v_gene: TRBV28
j_gene: TRBJ2-7
abundance: NA
CDR3aa: CASSLPAGGRSEQYF
CDR3nt: TGTGCCAGCAGTTTACCAGCGGGGGGGCGGTCCGAGCAGTACTTC

d_gene: NA
v_gene: TRBV4-1
j_gene: TRBJ2-3
abundance: NA
CDR3aa: CASSQVGGTDTQYF
CDR3nt: TGCGCCAGCAGCCAAGTCGGGGGCACAGATACGCAGTATTTT

d_gene: TRBD2
v_gene: TRBV4-1
j_gene: TRBJ2-5
abundance: NA
CDR3aa: CASSQLAGERRETQYF
CDR3nt: TGCGCCAGCAGCCAGCTAGCGGGGGAGCGGCGAGAGACCCAGTACTTC

d_gene: NA
v_gene: TRBV7-6
j_gene: TRBJ2-5
abundance: NA
CDR3aa: CASSLLTNF
CDR3nt: TGTGCCAGCAGCTTATTGACCAACTTC

d_gene: TRBD1
v_gene: TRBV27
j_gene: TRBJ1-1
abundance: NA
CDR3aa: CASSFLGTALTEAFF
CDR3nt: TGTGCCAGCAGTTTCCTTGGGACAGCCCTGACTGAAGCTTTCTTT

d_gene: NA
v_gene: TRBV7-6
j_gene: TRBJ2-3
abundance: NA
CDR3aa: CASSLGTVKGTDTQYF
CDR3nt: TGTGCCAGCAGCTTAGGGACAGTAAAGGGCACAGATACGCAGTATTTT

d_gene: TRBD1
v_gene: TRBV29-1
j_gene: TRBJ2-1
abundance: NA
CDR3aa: CSVELSDRVGYNEQFF
CDR3nt: TGCAGCGTTGAGCTGAGCGACAGGGTTGGGTACAATGAGCAGTTCTTC